This is a list of T cell receptor beta chains from one sample in a study of early T cells in non-severe SARS-CoV-2 infection. TCRdb independently ran MiXCR on the 5' RACE reads; one entry per CDR3 protein. Among 45,000 or so distinct CDR3 sequences listed, 6% to 8.5% were seen once. Sequencing used whole blood. The source of these receptors is an adult who was a healthcare worker with PCR-confirmed SARS-CoV-2 infection or an uninfected control (not recorded which). Each CDR3 is given without its conserved first and last residue. Clone size is given for some rows only: seen once, a few or many times, or a class if the clone is expanded.

V	J	size	CDR3
TRBV20-1	TRBJ2-1	few	SAHSGGPYNEQF
TRBV5-1	TRBJ1-1	many	ASSLWDGGTEAF
TRBV10-3	TRBJ2-5	.	AISATGSDETQY
TRBV28	TRBJ1-6	few	ASTSLYRDTNSPLH
TRBV29-1	TRBJ2-7	many	SARDRELHEQY
TRBV27	TRBJ2-5	many	ASSRLPQETQY
TRBV6-2/TRBV6-3	TRBJ2-7	.	ASTPGDSAQY
TRBV5-1	TRBJ2-7	many	ASSLDRADEQY
TRBV4-2	TRBJ2-5	few	ASSHSGTARETQY
TRBV28	TRBJ1-5	.	ASSLWGGQPQH
TRBV5-1	TRBJ1-1	.	ASRRDTGLAEAF
TRBV5-1	TRBJ2-1	.	ASSFRTEVNEQF
TRBV11-2	TRBJ1-2	.	ASSKTGGYGYT
TRBV4-3	TRBJ1-6	.	ASSQGPRSYNSPLH
TRBV4-3	TRBJ2-5	few	ASSQRGAVETQY
TRBV5-1	TRBJ2-7	.	ASSLTGEFGEQY
TRBV27	TRBJ2-7	few	VSSVAGINSYEQY
TRBV7-2	TRBJ2-1	few	ASSLSPGGYNEQF
TRBV27	TRBJ2-7	many	ASSSKRTVTYEQY
TRBV6-2/TRBV6-3	TRBJ2-7	few	ASLLTGKGTYEQY
TRBV13	TRBJ2-1	many	ASSRQQGDEQF
TRBV5-5	TRBJ1-4	many	ASSRGRKTENEKLF
TRBV5-4	TRBJ2-5	.	ASSQGLAGGLQETQY
TRBV11-2	TRBJ2-5	many	ASTTIRGRGTSGEKETQY
TRBV4-3	TRBJ1-1	few	ASSHAEGFGTEAF
TRBV19	TRBJ2-5	medium-sized	ASSGQSPRTGTQY
TRBV6-6	TRBJ2-1	.	ASSYPPNEQL
TRBV18	TRBJ2-3	few	ASSPTGVLPDTQY
TRBV20-1	TRBJ1-1	many	SAIQGLDTEAF
TRBV20-1	TRBJ1-5	many	SASRRQGQPQH
TRBV7-7	TRBJ2-2	few	ASRPSSGGNTGELF
TRBV28	TRBJ2-5	.	ASSYDRGRPGTQY
TRBV5-5	TRBJ2-2	few	ASSRGTWNTGELF
TRBV9	TRBJ1-5	medium-sized	ASSVFPGSDQPQH
TRBV6-6	TRBJ2-2	.	ASSYPAGRVRTGELF
TRBV11-2	TRBJ2-2	many	ASILGTGSGTGELF
TRBV11-3	TRBJ2-3	many	ASSLGGMDTQY
TRBV18	TRBJ1-1	.	ASSQGTGNMNTEAF
TRBV28	TRBJ2-3	.	ASSGTGGGTTDTQY
TRBV20-1	TRBJ2-1	many	SAEAGDRVYNEQF
TRBV18	TRBJ2-5	.	ASTPRVQETQY
TRBV20-1	TRBJ2-7	many	SATTGWDYEQY
TRBV6-6	TRBJ2-7	many	ASSWDSGEQY
TRBV12-3/TRBV12-4	TRBJ2-7	many	ASTSRGTGGTYEQY
TRBV28	TRBJ2-4	many	ASSLTLGARDIQY
TRBV29-1	TRBJ1-3	.	SVVQGFSGNTIY
TRBV5-4	TRBJ1-2	.	ASSLGTNGYT
TRBV7-8	TRBJ1-6	many	ASSLSHAVPNSPLH
TRBV10-3	TRBJ1-1	few	AISESGETIAAF
TRBV7-2	TRBJ2-1	.	ASSLRSSSYNEQF
TRBV18	TRBJ2-3	many	ASSPTGSTDTQY
TRBV6-5	TRBJ2-7	.	ASSRGPSGAYEQY
TRBV3-1	TRBJ2-7	.	ASSRTRFYEQY
TRBV6-1	TRBJ2-7	.	ASSEIGTGTKITLYEQY
TRBV4-3	TRBJ2-3	medium-sized	ASSYGGGNTDTQY
TRBV18	TRBJ2-7	many	ASSRTGTGASYEQY
TRBV29-1	TRBJ2-3	many	SVPIAGGYTDTQY